This TCR beta chain was retrieved from a study of shared clonotypes between healthy human individuals (dated by TCRdb to about 2020). Looking at the study overall: Three men and two women, aged 18 to 49 years, made up the cohort. Between about 0.8 and 9 billion PBMCs per donor were obtained by leukapheresis. To increase sequencing depth and limit assay-specific biases, different laboratories used diverse techniques to prepare libraries and sequence TCR repertoires. For each donor, three plates each were used for CD4 naive and CD4 memory, two plates were used for CD8 naive, and one plate was used for CD8 memory. The study deeply sequenced blood TCR repertoires of about five healthy adults to estimate repertoire size and the extent of clonotype sharing between individuals.

What the work shows at the level of the full study, not this receptor alone: Naive subsets generally had larger estimated clonotype richness than memory subsets. Pairwise subsampling led to the expectation that sequencing depth would affect the degree of clonotype sharing among donors. Rarefaction of sorted-subset datasets indicated incomplete sequencing despite the large sequencing depth. Only blood was sampled, and tissue TCR repertoires likely differ from those in blood. Compared with non-shared clonotypes, clonotypes shared by all four sorted-subset donors had higher generation probabilities. About 5% of naive CD4, 3.5% of naive CD8, about 2.5% of memory CD4, and 0.35% to 0.4% of memory CD8 clonotypes were shared across a few donors. Because the study included a small number of donors, the genetic and exposure-history diversity represented was limited.

The donors were healthy, HIV-negative adults with no recently reported acute infections or vaccinations. Every donor was a Caucasian adult residing in Nashville, Tennessee, USA. CD4+ T cells were enriched through magnetic negative selection, after which naive cells were positively selected on CD45RA and the remaining negative fraction served as the memory subset. After blood collection by leukapheresis, PBMCs were isolated using Ficoll-Histopaque density gradient centrifugation and then cryopreserved in the vapor phase of liquid nitrogen. Analytical flow cytometry was used to check the purity and quantity of every magnetically sorted T cell population. From each sorted fraction, genomic DNA was isolated and quantified by UV absorbance on a Nanodrop 2000c. Regarding this clone: Its specific antigen is unknown. Per-base qualities were not stored, and no clone one base away is much larger.

Counted from cysteine to phenylalanine, this CDR3 has 15 amino acids. Only the CDR3 DNA stays, 45 bases, in frame from base 1. CDR1 SGHRS and CDR2 YFSETQ were looked up in the germline V gene. After removal of 4 bases from V and 5 bases from J, the junction retains 11 bases not matched to a gene. Using the deep immunoSEQ assay, TCR CDR3 regions were amplified from genomic DNA by multiplex PCR. Extracted genomic DNA from each cell subset was distributed evenly across all wells of several immunoSEQ 96-well plates, and each plate was treated as a replicate. For sorted subsets, about 210 ng of genomic DNA, equivalent to some 33,000 T cell genomes, went into each replicate PCR. Purified libraries were measured with a Qubit 3.0 fluorometer, size-checked on a Bioanalyzer 2100, and measured again with the KAPA Library Quantification kit. A separate single-read 150-cycle Illumina NextSeq 550 flow cell was used to sequence each immunoSEQ 96-well plate. On the study's bioinformatics: Because only junctional sequences without quality scores were contained in the immunoSEQ output, filtering matching that applied to full-length reads could not be performed. To assign V/J genes and CDR3, sequences were annotated using PyIR, a Python wrapper for IgBLAST v1.9, with IMGT germline references. Reads were removed for weak V/J assignments (E-value above 1e-6), missing CDR3, stop codons, out-of-frame junctions, or ambiguous translated residues. V3J clonotypes were defined by identical inferred V gene, J gene, and CDR3 amino acid sequence. To compute the percentage overlap between repertoires, the number of shared unique clonotypes was divided by the size of the smaller repertoire. Repertoire richness was assessed with RTK rarefaction, the Chao1 estimator, and Recon v2.1 estimates of unobserved clonotypes. Generation probabilities for all TCRbeta clonotypes obtained by the gDNA method from several donors were computed using OLGA. TCRdb obtained this table from immuneACCESS and retained in-frame rearrangements with V and J assigned. These tables miss some clones; where compared with another copy, unresolved V genes account for less than half of the shortfall, and the remainder is unexplained. That table supplies the V and J calls and clone size; D and trimming were determined from the DNA. This sample lists approximately 980,000 clones; about 80% were detected once. The top ten clones comprise about 1.5% of the sample.

The chain joins TRBV5-1 to TRBJ2-7, with 8 middle bases fitting TRBD2. This TCR derives from a man younger than 35 in good health. Sequenced sample: memory CD4+ T cells sorted from blood. Sample cell subset or site, as interpreted from the label and publication: CD45RA-negative fraction. The CDR3 region reads CASSLSGREANEQYF. The DNA sequence reads TGCGCCAGCAGCCTCAGTGGGCGGGAGGCCAACGAGCAGTACTTC.